This T cell receptor (beta chain) stems from a study of blood T cell repertoires in COVID-19. Profiling relied on immunoSEQ multiplex PCR, and the TCRdb table lists in-frame clones only, not all of them. The repertoire includes more than 250,000 clones, about 83% of them detected once, and over 6% sits in the top ten. The V end lost 5 bases, the J end lost 6 bases, and 17 bases lay between the germline ends. The CDR3 spans 14 residues. Germline V lookup: CDR1 MNHEY, CDR2 SMNVEV (reference sequence). Two negative PCRs, clearance, or symptom resolution had been documented for recovered Cohort 3 donors.

The genes are TRBV27 and TRBJ2-7, with TRBD2 as a possible D gene (5 bases). The sequence came from a woman aged 40 to 50 who had recovered from COVID-19. What was sequenced was PBMCs or T cells enriched from blood (not recorded which). This chain's CDR3 is CASSPLPAGREQYF. The CDR3 DNA follows: TGTGCCAGCAGTCCCCTCCCGGCGGGTCGCGAGCAGTACTTC.